The rows below give T cell receptor beta chains drawn from one sample of a study of low-dose radiotherapy and immunotherapy resistance in tumors. Via MiXCR, TCRdb re-called the reads, giving one row per CDR3 protein. The data hold tens of thousands of distinct CDR3 sequences, with 18% observed a single time. This sample comprised PBMCs, obtained before treatment. These receptors were taken from a male donor with prostate cancer. The CDR3 runs from the conserved cysteine through the conserved F or W. Fields, in order: V gene, D gene, J gene, clone size, CDR3 protein, CDR3 DNA. The D gene is left open where the match is weak. Part of the rows lack a size; the others show once, few, many or a class for expanded clones.

>TRBV7-2|TRBD2|TRBJ2-7|many
CASTFTSGPYEQYF
TGTGCCAGCACCTTTACTAGCGGCCCCTACGAGCAGTACTTC
>TRBV4-1|.|TRBJ1-5|many
CASSQQTGPLAQHF
TGCGCCAGCAGTCAGCAAACAGGCCCCCTAGCCCAGCATTTT
>TRBV19|.|TRBJ2-1|many
CASSLQGSSYNEQFF
TGTGCCAGTAGTTTACAGGGAAGCTCCTACAATGAGCAGTTCTTC
>TRBV5-1|TRBD2|TRBJ2-3|few
CASSEGTSGGPTDTQYF
TGCGCCAGCAGCGAGGGGACTAGCGGGGGGCCTACAGATACGCAGTATTTT
>TRBV19|.|TRBJ1-2|many
CASSIYDLSANYGYTF
TGTGCCAGTAGTATATACGATCTTTCAGCTAACTATGGCTACACCTTC
>TRBV2|.|TRBJ1-1|.
CASSETRIEAFF
TGTGCCAGCAGCGAAACACGGATTGAAGCTTTCTTT
>TRBV7-9|.|TRBJ1-1|many
CASSPWGESTEAFF
TGTGCCAGCAGCCCCTGGGGGGAGAGCACTGAAGCTTTCTTT
>TRBV7-9|.|TRBJ2-3|many
CASSSDATRVDTQYF
TGTGCCAGCAGCTCGGACGCAACCCGCGTGGATACGCAGTATTTT
>TRBV19|.|TRBJ2-1|many
CASSMGLSAQFF
TGTGCCAGTAGTATGGGGCTCTCCGCCCAGTTCTTC
>TRBV20-1|.|TRBJ1-2|many
CSARGVDPLNYGYTF
TGCAGTGCTAGAGGGGTGGACCCCCTTAACTATGGCTACACCTTC
>TRBV14|.|TRBJ2-5|many
CASSHRGKAQYF
TGTGCCAGCAGCCATCGGGGGAAGGCCCAGTACTTC
>TRBV5-8|.|TRBJ2-3|many
CASLSQGTDTQYF
TGTGCCAGCCTCTCCCAAGGCACAGATACGCAGTATTTT
>TRBV11-2|TRBD2|TRBJ2-2|many
CASSLVSAGGTGELFF
TGTGCCAGCAGCTTAGTCTCAGCGGGGGGAACCGGGGAGCTGTTTTTT
>TRBV6-2/TRBV6-3|.|TRBJ2-3|.
CASRSPGDTDTQCF
TGTGCCAGCAGGTCGCCGGGAGACACAGATACGCAGTGTTTT